These T cell receptor beta chains were read from a single sample in a study of cytomegalovirus exposure and HLA in healthy donors. Here immunoSEQ multiplex PCR was the method, and the copy in TCRdb shows in-frame clones only, minus some. The sample lists about 130,000 clones, around 80% occurring once. The sequencing input was PBMCs. The receptors here all came from a man aged 45-65 years in good health and CMV-seronegative. The CDR3 runs from the conserved cysteine through the conserved F or W. The D gene is left open where the match is weak. Expanded clones are given a class, and other clones once, few, many or no size at all.

d_gene	abundance	v_gene	j_gene	CDR3nt	CDR3aa
.	.	TRBV14	TRBJ2-2	TGTGCCAGCAGCCAAGTAGGAGGGGTGAACACCGGGGAGCTGTTTTTT	CASSQVGGVNTGELFF
.	.	TRBV9	TRBJ2-5	TGTGCCAGCAGCGCCCCCCGAGGGGGGGTCCAAGAGACCCAGTACTTC	CASSAPRGGVQETQYF
TRBD1	once	TRBV19	TRBJ2-5	TGTGCCAGTAGTATGAGGACAGGGGGTAATACCCAAGAGACCCAGTACTTC	CASSMRTGGNTQETQYF
.	.	TRBV13	TRBJ2-7	TGTGCCAGCAGCCCAGCCTACGAGCAGTACTTC	CASSPAYEQYF
TRBD2	.	TRBV4-1	TRBJ2-2	TGCGCCAGCAGCCAAGTAAGTTCGGCGGGGGACACCGGGGAGCTGTTTTTT	CASSQVSSAGDTGELFF
.	few	TRBV5-6	TRBJ1-2	TGTGCCAGCAGCCCGAGGGGCAGGGGAGACTATGGCTACACCTTC	CASSPRGRGDYGYTF
.	.	TRBV7-2	TRBJ1-1	TGTGCCAGCAGCTTAGTACAGAGTCAACTGAACACTGAAGCTTTCTTT	CASSLVQSQLNTEAFF
.	.	TRBV29-1	TRBJ2-2	TGCAGCGTTCGGTACCCCACCGGGGAGCTGTTTTTT	CSVRYPTGELFF
.	.	TRBV29-1	TRBJ2-3	TGCAGCGTAGTGGGGGCGGGGGGCACAGATACGCAGTATTTT	CSVVGAGGTDTQYF
TRBD1	.	TRBV18	TRBJ2-2	TGTGCCAGCTCACCGGGACAGGGGATCGGGGAGCTGTTTTTT	CASSPGQGIGELFF
.	.	TRBV7-9	TRBJ1-3	TGTGCCAGCAGTTCGACAGGCCGCTCTGGAAACACCATATATTTT	CASSSTGRSGNTIYF
.	.	TRBV9	TRBJ1-2	TGTGCCAGCAGCGTTGACCGGGACACCGGCTATGGCTACACCTTC	CASSVDRDTGYGYTF
TRBD1	few	TRBV7-9	TRBJ2-1	TGTGCCAGCAGCTTCGGACAGGGGGCCTACAATGAGCAGTTCTTC	CASSFGQGAYNEQFF
.	.	TRBV9	TRBJ2-1	TGTGCCAGCAGGGAGGGGACTTCCAATGAGCAGTTCTTC	CASREGTSNEQFF
.	.	TRBV2	TRBJ2-7	TGTGCCAGCAGGCCCCAGGGCTTCGGCGAGCAGTACTTC	CASRPQGFGEQYF
TRBD1	.	TRBV9	TRBJ1-2	TGTGCCAGCAGCCCCGGTGACAGGGCGCTTTATGGCTACACCTTC	CASSPGDRALYGYTF
TRBD1	.	TRBV19	TRBJ1-4	TGTGCCAAAAAGGGACAGGGGCGATACACTAATGAAAAACTGTTTTTT	CAKKGQGRYTNEKLFF
.	.	TRBV5-4	TRBJ2-7	TGTGCCAGCAGCTTGGAGGGGCACTCAGTCTACGAGCAGTACTTC	CASSLEGHSVYEQYF
.	.	TRBV13	TRBJ1-6	TGTGCCAGCAGCTTCACAGATAATTCACCCCTCCACTTT	CASSFTDNSPLHF
TRBD1	.	TRBV2	TRBJ1-3	TGTGCCAGCAGAGCGGGACAGGGCCCTGGAAACACCATATATTTT	CASRAGQGPGNTIYF
.	.	TRBV19	TRBJ2-2	TGTGCCAGTAGTATTTTCCAGGGCCTACTCGCGAACACCGGGGAGCTGTTTTTT	CASSIFQGLLANTGELFF
TRBD1	.	TRBV10-1	TRBJ1-2	TGCGCCAAAGGAGACAGGGTAGGAGGCTACACCTTC	CAKGDRVGGYTF
TRBD1	once	TRBV6-5	TRBJ1-6	TGTGCCAGCAGTTACAGGGGACAGGGCGATTCACCCCTCCACTTT	CASSYRGQGDSPLHF
.	.	TRBV12-5	TRBJ1-6	TGTGCTAGTGGGCAGTTTAATTCACCCCTCCACTTT	CASGQFNSPLHF
TRBD1	.	TRBV6-1	TRBJ1-4	TGTGCCAGCAGTAGGGGGCAGGGGACTGAAAAACTGTTTTTT	CASSRGQGTEKLFF
.	few	TRBV2	TRBJ1-5	TGTGCCAGCAACAGTGAGGGGCCCCAGCATTTT	CASNSEGPQHF
.	.	TRBV18	TRBJ2-3	TGTGCCAGCTCACCATCCCGAGATACGCAGTATTTT	CASSPSRDTQYF
TRBD2	.	TRBV7-2	TRBJ2-5	TGTGCCAGCAGCCCTAGCGGGGGGCTAGAGACCCAGTACTTC	CASSPSGGLETQYF
TRBD1	.	TRBV4-1	TRBJ1-5	TGCGCCAGCAGCCAAGCAGACAGGGACAATCAGCCCCAGCATTTT	CASSQADRDNQPQHF
TRBD1	.	TRBV19	TRBJ1-6	TGTGCCAGTAGCCTGCCGGGACAGGGGGCTTCACCCCTCCACTTT	CASSLPGQGASPLHF
TRBD1	.	TRBV5-4	TRBJ2-7	TGTGCCAGCAGCCAAGGACAGGGGATGGGCTACGAGCAGTACTTC	CASSQGQGMGYEQYF
TRBD2	.	TRBV9	TRBJ2-5	TGTGCCAGCAGCTTCCTTGGGACTAGCGGGGGGTATGAGACCCAGTACTTC	CASSFLGTSGGYETQYF
TRBD2	.	TRBV2	TRBJ2-1	TGTGCCAGCAGTATAGACCTAGCGGGGGCCTACAATGAGCAGTTCTTC	CASSIDLAGAYNEQFF